Detailed here is one T cell receptor (beta chain). Its recognized antigen is unknown. No clone much larger than this one lies a single base away; base qualities are absent. Sorted unstimulated T cells and proliferating T cells recovered from mixed lymphocyte reactions underwent TCRbeta CDR3 sequencing. Fresh whole blood from over 8 HLA-typed healthy donors was used to isolate PBMCs. This entry is derived from a study of siplizumab effects on memory and regulatory T cells (dated by TCRdb to the late 2010s). Regarding the complete study: The study looked at the effect of siplizumab, an anti-CD2 antibody, on alloreactive T-cell subsets in allogeneic mixed lymphocyte reactions made from human PBMCs. Here is what the overall study found, with its caveats: The cumulative frequency of alloreactive sequences traceable to unstimulated CD4+ memory T cells was significantly reduced by siplizumab. Sequences below about 10^-5 frequency were poorly captured, so only a minor fraction of alloreactive clones could be mapped to unstimulated subsets. For roughly 75-95% of proliferating CD4+ or CD8+ clones, no naive or memory phenotype could be assigned. Whether proliferating Tregs from siplizumab cultures were suppressive was not functionally confirmed. Of the alloreactive CD4+ clones that could be mapped, the Treg-derived share averaged around 64% with siplizumab compared with 25% to 30% in control reactions. Unstimulated naive T cells appeared to be more diverse than memory T cells, and naive cells seemed to make a substantial contribution to the alloresponse.

The library relied on the immunoSEQ multiplex PCR assay. Each sample had some 10^5 TCR templates assayed by the deep sequencing platform. Genomic DNA extracted from sorted T cells was the material used for TCRbeta CDR3 sequencing. In the source study's methods: The R programming language was used for clonal analysis of TCRbeta CDR3 data. Unstimulated samples were compared with post-reaction CFSE-low samples to define alloreactive CD4+ and CD8+ clones. Alloreactive CD4+ clones were assigned to regulatory or non-regulatory origin by matching sequences to sorted unstimulated Treg and non-Treg repertoires. In TCRdb, the immuneACCESS table is reduced to in-frame sequences with V and J assigned. These tables do not hold every clone; where another copy was compared, an unresolved V gene accounts for under half, and the others remain unexplained. The V and J calls and the clone size are those of that table, but D and trimming were determined from the DNA. Across this sample there are 94,000 or so clones, with approximately 94% seen only once. The ten biggest clones cover 5.5% to 7.5% of the sample.

V loses 2 bases at its end and J loses 3 bases; junction bases beyond the gene matches: 4. Spanning cysteine to phenylalanine, the CDR3 consists of 15 amino acids. Kept here is only the CDR3 DNA, which spans 45 bases and is read in frame from base 1. Reading the germline V gene gives CDR1 MNHEY and CDR2 SVGAGI. Sequenced input: CD8+ T cells sorted from blood. This sequence originates from a human donor in good health. The chain couples TRBV6-5 to TRBJ2-1; a stretch of 7 junction bases matches TRBD2. The CDR3 here reads CASSYLQRGYNEQFF. The DNA reads TGTGCCAGCAGTTACCTCCAGCGGGGCTACAATGAGCAGTTCTTC.